Listed below are T cell receptor beta chains from one sample, sequenced in a study of T-cell memory formation after mild COVID-19. MiXCR, applied by TCRdb to the 5' RACE reads, yields one record per CDR3 protein. Of some 600,000 distinct CDR3 sequences listed, 15% to 20% are singletons. The specimen sequenced was PBMCs or a T cell subset sorted from them (not recorded which). The receptors shown here come from an adult woman who had mild COVID-19 (a few samples of this study predate the infection). Cell type and time point are not known. Both conserved end residues are part of each CDR3. Each record gives: V gene, D gene, J gene, clone size, CDR3 protein, CDR3 DNA. The D gene is left open where the match is weak. Not every row has a clone size; where given, it reads once, few, many or a size class.

>TRBV3-1|TRBD2|TRBJ2-5|-
CASSLGASGRAAETQYF
TGTGCCAGCAGCCTCGGAGCAAGCGGGAGGGCCGCGGAGACCCAGTACTTC
>TRBV20-1|-|TRBJ2-7|-
CSARSPYPGSYEQYF
TGCAGTGCTAGATCCCCCTACCCGGGGTCCTACGAGCAGTACTTC
>TRBV6-5|-|TRBJ2-7|-
CASSAESTYEQYF
TGTGCCAGCAGTGCGGAGAGCACCTACGAGCAGTACTTC
>TRBV5-1|-|TRBJ2-7|few
CASWSGGDSYEQYF
TGCGCCAGCTGGAGTGGGGGTGACTCCTACGAGCAGTACTTC
>TRBV18|-|TRBJ1-1|few
CASSPLHGGETEAFF
TGTGCCAGCTCACCGCTTCACGGGGGCGAAACTGAAGCTTTCTTT
>TRBV3-1|-|TRBJ1-6|few
CASSQLWQDGNSPLHF
TGTGCCAGCAGCCAATTGTGGCAGGATGGTAATTCACCCCTCCACTTT
>TRBV11-2|TRBD1|TRBJ2-1|-
CASSLDGWTGRYNEQFF
TGTGCCAGCAGCTTAGACGGGTGGACAGGGCGCTACAATGAGCAGTTCTTC
>TRBV5-1|-|TRBJ2-1|few
CASSIQTGWDEQFF
TGCGCCAGCAGCATTCAGACAGGCTGGGATGAGCAGTTCTTC
>TRBV2|-|TRBJ2-2|-
CASSEEGFKDSELFF
TGTGCCAGCAGTGAGGAAGGATTCAAAGATTCGGAGCTGTTTTTT
>TRBV4-1|-|TRBJ2-1|-
CASSQDPPLGGLYNEQFF
TGCGCCAGCAGCCAAGACCCTCCCCTAGGGGGGCTCTACAATGAGCAGTTCTTC
>TRBV20-1|-|TRBJ1-1|-
CSAHGVGGRMNTEAFF
TGCAGTGCTCATGGGGTCGGTGGGCGAATGAACACTGAAGCTTTCTTT
>TRBV20-1|-|TRBJ1-2|once
CSARDGRPAYGYTF
TGCAGTGCTCGGGACGGACGGCCCGCCTATGGCTACACCTTC
>TRBV7-3|-|TRBJ2-3|many
CASSLNYVGRDTQYF
TGTGCCAGCAGCTTAAACTACGTAGGAAGAGATACGCAGTATTTT
>TRBV12-3/TRBV12-4|-|TRBJ2-5|few
CASSSGKETQYF
TGTGCCAGCAGTAGCGGAAAAGAGACCCAGTACTTC
>TRBV20-1|TRBD2|TRBJ2-3|-
CSARDWLAGRTDTQYF
TGCAGTGCTAGAGATTGGCTAGCGGGACGCACAGATACGCAGTATTTT
>TRBV7-7|TRBD1|TRBJ2-7|-
CASSLGTGGFYEQYF
TGTGCTAGCAGCTTGGGAACAGGGGGCTTCTACGAGCAGTACTTC
>TRBV5-5|TRBD2|TRBJ2-7|many
CASSLEPGLAGGSYEQYF
TGTGCCAGCAGCCTGGAACCCGGACTAGCGGGGGGCTCCTACGAGCAGTACTTC
>TRBV7-2|-|TRBJ1-2|few
CASSPTSLGYTF
TGTGCCAGCAGCCCGACGAGTTTGGGCTACACCTTC
>TRBV4-2|-|TRBJ1-1|few
CASSQETGIEAFF
TGTGCCAGCAGCCAAGAAACCGGGATTGAAGCTTTCTTT
>TRBV20-1|-|TRBJ1-5|few
CSAYPRGSNQPQHF
TGCAGTGCCTACCCCCGCGGGAGCAATCAGCCCCAGCATTTT
>TRBV6-2/TRBV6-3|-|TRBJ2-7|-
CASASPFWTGSYEQYF
TGTGCCAGCGCCTCACCATTCTGGACTGGCTCCTACGAGCAGTACTTC
>TRBV24-1|-|TRBJ2-7|-
CATSEQNAYEQYF
TGTGCCACCAGTGAACAGAACGCCTACGAGCAGTACTTC
>TRBV27|-|TRBJ2-7|-
CASSSPGQGFYEQYF
TGTGCCAGCAGTTCACCGGGACAAGGATTCTACGAGCAGTACTTC
>TRBV20-1|-|TRBJ2-3|few
CSDEDPGSPDTQYF
TGCAGTGACGAGGACCCCGGGAGCCCAGATACGCAGTATTTT
>TRBV9|-|TRBJ2-3|-
CASSVYSGPTDTQYF
TGTGCCAGCAGCGTTTACTCAGGGCCCACAGATACGCAGTATTTT
>TRBV30|TRBD2|TRBJ2-1|few
CAWDKAGTSRLTNEQFF
TGTGCCTGGGATAAAGCCGGGACTAGCCGCCTTACGAATGAGCAGTTCTTC
>TRBV30|-|TRBJ1-1|few
CAWSVLWDTEAFF
TGTGCCTGGAGTGTACTATGGGACACTGAAGCTTTCTTT
>TRBV9|TRBD1|TRBJ1-1|-
CASSVATTGVEAFF
TGTGCCAGCAGCGTAGCTACGACAGGGGTTGAAGCTTTCTTT
>TRBV9|-|TRBJ2-2|few
CASSESEGTTNTGELFF
TGTGCCAGCAGCGAATCAGAGGGGACAACTAACACCGGGGAGCTGTTTTTT
>TRBV5-1|-|TRBJ1-1|-
CASSLVAGAEAFF
TGCGCCAGCAGCTTGGTGGCGGGAGCTGAAGCTTTCTTT
>TRBV20-1|-|TRBJ2-3|few
CSAPRQTSTDTQYF
TGCAGTGCGCCCAGACAGACTAGCACAGATACGCAGTATTTT
>TRBV18|TRBD2|TRBJ2-7|many
CASSLNSGTSGRNANEQYF
TGTGCCAGCTCACTGAACTCCGGGACTAGCGGGAGAAACGCTAACGAGCAGTACTTC
>TRBV3-1|TRBD2|TRBJ2-3|-
CASSHWAGTTFTDTQYF
TGTGCCAGCAGCCACTGGGCCGGGACTACCTTCACAGATACGCAGTATTTT
>TRBV3-1|-|TRBJ1-2|-
CASSPTGVGAGKNAF
TGTGCCAGCAGCCCTACTGGGGTAGGGGCAGGGAAGAACGCCTTC
>TRBV9|TRBD1|TRBJ1-2|few
CASSATGEKEYGYTF
TGTGCCAGCAGCGCGACAGGGGAGAAGGAATATGGCTACACCTTC
>TRBV7-2|TRBD2|TRBJ2-7|-
CASSLSLAGSEQYF
TGTGCCAGCAGCTTATCACTAGCGGGATCCGAGCAGTACTTC
>TRBV4-2|-|TRBJ1-1|few
CASSQEVGMNTEAFF
TGTGCCAGCAGCCAAGAGGTAGGCATGAACACTGAAGCTTTCTTT
>TRBV6-6|TRBD1|TRBJ2-2|few
CASSYSATGEHTGELFF
TGTGCCAGCAGTTACTCTGCGACAGGGGAGCACACCGGGGAGCTGTTTTTT
>TRBV19|-|TRBJ2-6|many
CASTANKPGANVLTF
TGTGCCAGTACCGCCAATAAACCGGGGGCCAACGTCCTGACTTTC
>TRBV7-2|-|TRBJ2-4|few
CASSLGRGAELAKNIQYF
TGTGCCAGCAGCTTAGGTCGGGGTGCCGAGCTAGCCAAAAACATTCAGTACTTC
>TRBV20-1|TRBD2|TRBJ2-2|few
CSAISGSRTGELFF
TGCAGTGCTATTAGCGGGAGTCGCACCGGGGAGCTGTTTTTT
>TRBV11-3|-|TRBJ2-1|few
CASSSQLPAGTLAYNEQFF
TGTGCCAGCAGCTCCCAACTGCCCGCCGGGACCTTGGCCTACAATGAGCAGTTCTTC
>TRBV5-1|-|TRBJ1-2|-
CASSLAGGRSEGYTF
TGCGCCAGCAGCTTGGCCGGGGGAAGGTCGGAAGGCTACACCTTC
>TRBV4-3|-|TRBJ1-1|-
CASSQVGQNTEAFF
TGCGCCAGCAGCCAAGTTGGACAGAACACTGAAGCTTTCTTT
>TRBV12-3/TRBV12-4|-|TRBJ2-1|-
CASSLGGGGDSYNEQFF
TGTGCCAGCAGCTTAGGTGGGGGCGGGGATTCCTACAATGAGCAGTTCTTC
>TRBV12-3/TRBV12-4|TRBD1|TRBJ1-2|-
CASSRGKGADYGYTF
TGTGCCAGCAGTAGGGGGAAGGGGGCGGACTATGGCTACACCTTC
>TRBV13|-|TRBJ2-7|-
CASSFWPPAGEQYF
TGTGCCAGCAGCTTTTGGCCGCCGGCGGGGGAGCAGTACTTC
>TRBV18|TRBD1|TRBJ2-7|-
CASSPQASGGKYEQYF
TGTGCCAGCTCACCACAGGCATCAGGGGGAAAATACGAGCAGTACTTC
>TRBV7-9|TRBD1|TRBJ2-1|-
CASSFAPVRDSSNSYNEQFF
TGTGCCAGCAGCTTTGCCCCGGTTCGGGACAGCAGTAACTCCTACAATGAGCAGTTCTTC
>TRBV29-1|-|TRBJ2-1|-
CSVEAGPRSYNEQFF
TGCAGCGTTGAAGCCGGCCCCCGCTCCTACAATGAGCAGTTCTTC
>TRBV6-6|-|TRBJ2-7|few
CASSSENYEQYF
TGTGCCAGCAGTTCGGAAAACTACGAGCAGTACTTC
>TRBV29-1|-|TRBJ2-7|few
CSVEEGDLSSYEQYF
TGCAGCGTTGAAGAGGGGGACTTGAGCTCCTACGAGCAGTACTTC
>TRBV12-3/TRBV12-4|-|TRBJ2-1|-
CASSFSGGPNPQFF
TGTGCCAGCAGTTTCTCGGGGGGCCCTAATCCGCAGTTCTTC
>TRBV7-7|TRBD1|TRBJ2-1|-
CASSIGTGYEQFF
TGTGCCAGCAGCATAGGGACAGGCTATGAGCAGTTCTTC
>TRBV6-5|-|TRBJ2-7|-
CASSSIGRAGSYEQYF
TGTGCCAGCAGTTCCATAGGTAGGGCCGGTTCCTACGAGCAGTACTTC
>TRBV4-3|-|TRBJ2-7|-
CASSQYWGSGYEQYF
TGCGCCAGCAGCCAATATTGGGGGAGTGGCTACGAGCAGTACTTC
>TRBV12-3/TRBV12-4|-|TRBJ2-7|-
CASRGLSYEQYF
TGTGCCAGCAGGGGACTTTCCTACGAGCAGTACTTC
>TRBV12-3/TRBV12-4|-|TRBJ2-7|few
CASSLAGAGGRFF
TGTGCCAGCAGTTTAGCCGGGGCCGGGGGCAGGTTTTTC
>TRBV6-4|TRBD1|TRBJ2-2|-
CASSPQGATTGELFF
TGTGCCAGCAGTCCCCAGGGGGCGACCACCGGGGAGCTGTTTTTT
>TRBV6-6|-|TRBJ2-6|few
CASSSWVDGANVLTF
TGTGCCAGCAGTTCTTGGGTGGATGGGGCCAACGTCCTGACTTTC